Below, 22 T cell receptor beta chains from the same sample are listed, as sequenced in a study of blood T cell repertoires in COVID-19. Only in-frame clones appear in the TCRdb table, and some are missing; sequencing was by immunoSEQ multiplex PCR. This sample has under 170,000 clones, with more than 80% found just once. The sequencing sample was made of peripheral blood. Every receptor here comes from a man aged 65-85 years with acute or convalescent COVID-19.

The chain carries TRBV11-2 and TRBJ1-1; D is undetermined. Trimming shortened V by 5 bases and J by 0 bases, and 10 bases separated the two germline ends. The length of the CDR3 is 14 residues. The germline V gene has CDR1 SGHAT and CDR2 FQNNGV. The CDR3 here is CASSIGVLNTEAFF. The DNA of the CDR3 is TGTGCCAGCAGCATAGGCGTCCTGAACACTGAAGCTTTCTTT.

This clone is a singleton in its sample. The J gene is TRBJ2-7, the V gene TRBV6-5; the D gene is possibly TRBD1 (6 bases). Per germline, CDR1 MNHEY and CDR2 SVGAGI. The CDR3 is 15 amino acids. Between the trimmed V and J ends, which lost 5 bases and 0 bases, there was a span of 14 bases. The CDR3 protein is CASSTRQDTSYEQYF. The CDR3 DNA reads TGTGCCAGCAGTACGCGACAGGACACCTCCTACGAGCAGTACTTC.

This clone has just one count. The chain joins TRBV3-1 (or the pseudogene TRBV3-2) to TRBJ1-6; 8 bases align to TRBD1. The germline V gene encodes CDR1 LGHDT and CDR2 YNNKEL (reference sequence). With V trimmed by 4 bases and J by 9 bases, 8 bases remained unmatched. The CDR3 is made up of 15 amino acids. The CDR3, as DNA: TGTGCCAGCAGCCGAGGACAGGGCGTCAGTTCACCCCTCCACTTT. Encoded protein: CASSRGQGVSSPLHF.

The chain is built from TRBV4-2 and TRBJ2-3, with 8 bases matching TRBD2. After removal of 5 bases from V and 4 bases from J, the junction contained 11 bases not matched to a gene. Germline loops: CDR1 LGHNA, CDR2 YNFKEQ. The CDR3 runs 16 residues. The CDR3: CASSDRSGAPADTQYF. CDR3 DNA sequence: TGTGCCAGCAGCGATCGTAGCGGGGCCCCCGCAGATACGCAGTATTTT.

CDR3 amino acids: CASSQGGGANQPQHF. Here the CDR3 DNA reads TGTGCCAGCAGCCAAGGAGGGGGGGCGAATCAGCCCCAGCATTTT. The chain joins TRBV3-1 (or the pseudogene TRBV3-2) to TRBJ1-5; possible D gene TRBD1, 6 bases. The CDR3 consists of 15 residues. Trimming pared 1 base from V and 4 bases from J, leaving 11 bases between. The germline CDR1 and CDR2 sequences are LGHDT and YNNKEL (reference sequence).

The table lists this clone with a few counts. The CDR3 coding sequence is TGCGCCAGCAGCTTGGATCGACGGGGGGGCCTCAGGTCCTACAATGAGCAGTTCTTC. The encoded protein is CASSLDRRGGLRSYNEQFF. The rearrangement joins TRBV5-1 to TRBJ2-1, with 8 bases aligning to TRBD2. The junction had 12 bases not matched to a gene; V was cut back by 0 bases and J by 1 base. Per germline, CDR1 SGHRS and CDR2 YFSETQ. The CDR3 extends over 19 amino acids.

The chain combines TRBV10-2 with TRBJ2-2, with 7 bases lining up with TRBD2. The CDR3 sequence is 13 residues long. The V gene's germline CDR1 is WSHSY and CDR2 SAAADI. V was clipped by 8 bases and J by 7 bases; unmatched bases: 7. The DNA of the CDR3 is TGCGCCAGCTGGTGGCGGGGGAACGGGGAGCTGTTTTTT. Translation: CASWWRGNGELFF.

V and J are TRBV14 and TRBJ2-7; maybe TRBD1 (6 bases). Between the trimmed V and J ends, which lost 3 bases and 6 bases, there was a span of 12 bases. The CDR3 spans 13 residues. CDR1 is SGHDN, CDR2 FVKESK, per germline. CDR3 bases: TGTGCCAGCAGCCAGAACAGGGTCGGCGAGCAGTACTTC. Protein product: CASSQNRVGEQYF.

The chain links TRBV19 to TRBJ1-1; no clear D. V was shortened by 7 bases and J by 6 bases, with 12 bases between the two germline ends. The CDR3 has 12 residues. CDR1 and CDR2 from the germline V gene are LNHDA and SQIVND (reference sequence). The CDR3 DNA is TGTGCCAGTAAGGGAGGTGAGGCTGAAGCTTTCTTT. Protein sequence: CASKGGEAEAFF.

CDR3 in amino acids: CASSLDPGNSPLHF. CDR3 coding DNA: TGTGCCAGCAGCTTAGATCCCGGGAATTCACCCCTCCACTTT. The J gene is TRBJ1-6, the V gene TRBV11-2, with D uncertain. CDR1 and CDR2 from the germline V gene are SGHAT and FQNNGV. This CDR3 spans 14 amino acids. Trimming removed 0 bases at V and 7 bases at J, with 7 bases between.

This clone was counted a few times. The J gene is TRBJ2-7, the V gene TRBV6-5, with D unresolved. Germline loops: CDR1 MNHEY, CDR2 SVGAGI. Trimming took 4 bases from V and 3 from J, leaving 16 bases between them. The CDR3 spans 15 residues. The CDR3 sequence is CASSLLKAVNYEQYF. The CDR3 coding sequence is TGTGCCAGCAGTTTATTGAAGGCGGTAAACTACGAGCAGTACTTC.

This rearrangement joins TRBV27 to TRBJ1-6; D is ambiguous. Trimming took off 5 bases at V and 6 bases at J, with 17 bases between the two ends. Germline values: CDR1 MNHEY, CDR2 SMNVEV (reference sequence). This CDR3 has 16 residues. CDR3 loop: CASSPSPTRGNSPLHF. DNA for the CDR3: TGTGCCAGCAGTCCGTCCCCAACACGCGGTAATTCACCCCTCCACTTT.

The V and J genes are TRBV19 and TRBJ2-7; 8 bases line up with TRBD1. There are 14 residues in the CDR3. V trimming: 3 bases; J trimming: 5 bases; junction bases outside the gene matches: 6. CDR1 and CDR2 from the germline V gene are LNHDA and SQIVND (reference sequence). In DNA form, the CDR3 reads TGTGCCAGTAGTATTACCCAGGGGGCCCACGAGCAGTACTTC. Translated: CASSITQGAHEQYF.

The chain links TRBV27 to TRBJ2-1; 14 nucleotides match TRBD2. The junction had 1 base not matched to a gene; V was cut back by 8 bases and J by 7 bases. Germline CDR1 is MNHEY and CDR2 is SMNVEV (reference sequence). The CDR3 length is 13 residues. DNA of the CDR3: TGTGCCAGCGGGACTAGCGGGGGAAATGAGCAGTTCTTC. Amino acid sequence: CASGTSGGNEQFF.

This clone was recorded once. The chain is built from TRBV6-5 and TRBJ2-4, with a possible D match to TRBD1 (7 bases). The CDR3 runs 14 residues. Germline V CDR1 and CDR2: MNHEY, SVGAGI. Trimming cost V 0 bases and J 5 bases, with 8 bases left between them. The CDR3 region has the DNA TGTGCCAGCAGTTACTCCAGGGGGGAAAACATTCAGTACTTC. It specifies CASSYSRGENIQYF.

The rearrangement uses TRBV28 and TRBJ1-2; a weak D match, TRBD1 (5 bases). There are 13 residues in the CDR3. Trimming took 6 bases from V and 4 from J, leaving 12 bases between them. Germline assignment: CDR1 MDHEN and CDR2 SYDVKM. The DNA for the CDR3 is TGTGCCAGCAGGGTGACAGAAACCTATGGCTACACCTTC. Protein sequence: CASRVTETYGYTF.

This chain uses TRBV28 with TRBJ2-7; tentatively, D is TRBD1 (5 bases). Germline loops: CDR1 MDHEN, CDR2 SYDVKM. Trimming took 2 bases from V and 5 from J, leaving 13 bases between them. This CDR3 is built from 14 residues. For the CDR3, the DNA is TGTGCCAGCAGTTTAGCCAGGGTTTCCCACGAGCAGTACTTC. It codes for CASSLARVSHEQYF.

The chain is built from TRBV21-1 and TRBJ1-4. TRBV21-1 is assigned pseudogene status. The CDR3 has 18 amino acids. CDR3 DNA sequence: TGTGCCAGCAGCAAAGGAAGGCAGCTGAGGCAAACTAATGAAAAACTGTTTTTT. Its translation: CASSKGRQLRQTNEKLFF.

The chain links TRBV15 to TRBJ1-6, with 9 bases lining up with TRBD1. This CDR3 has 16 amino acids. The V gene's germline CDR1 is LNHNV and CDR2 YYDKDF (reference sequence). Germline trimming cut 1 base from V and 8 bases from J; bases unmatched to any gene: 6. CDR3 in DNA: TGTGCCACCAGCAGAGGGACAGGGGTTCTGGATTCACCCCTCCACTTT. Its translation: CATSRGTGVLDSPLHF.

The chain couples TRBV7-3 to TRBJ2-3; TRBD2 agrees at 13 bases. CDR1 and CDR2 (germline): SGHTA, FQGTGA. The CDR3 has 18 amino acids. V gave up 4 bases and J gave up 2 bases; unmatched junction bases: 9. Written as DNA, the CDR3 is TGTGCCAGCAGCTCCTACTTGACTAGCGGGAGGTACACAGATACGCAGTATTTT. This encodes CASSSYLTSGRYTDTQYF.

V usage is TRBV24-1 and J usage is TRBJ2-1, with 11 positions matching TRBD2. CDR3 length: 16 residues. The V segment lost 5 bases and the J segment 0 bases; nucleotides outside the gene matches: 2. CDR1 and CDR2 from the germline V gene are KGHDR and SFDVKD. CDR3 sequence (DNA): TGTGCCACCAGTGCCCTAGCGGGAGGCTCCTACAATGAGCAGTTCTTC. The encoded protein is CATSALAGGSYNEQFF.

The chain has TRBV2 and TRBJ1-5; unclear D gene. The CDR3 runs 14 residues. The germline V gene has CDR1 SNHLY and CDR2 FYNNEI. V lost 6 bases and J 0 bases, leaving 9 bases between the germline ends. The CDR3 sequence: CASRQSDSNQPQHF. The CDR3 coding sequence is TGTGCCAGCAGACAAAGCGATAGCAATCAGCCCCAGCATTTT. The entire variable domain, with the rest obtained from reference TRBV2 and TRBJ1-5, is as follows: EPEVTQTPSHQVTQMGQEVILRCVPISNHLYFYWYRQILGQKVEFLVSFYNNEISEKSEIFDDQFSVERPDGSNFTLKIRSTKLEDSAMYFCASRQSDSNQPQHFGDGTRLSIL.